Sequencing of this TCR beta chain was carried out in a study of T-cell reconstitution after alpha-beta-depleted transplantation in children. For TCRbeta, the library was prepared with unique molecular identifiers. TCRdb independently ran MiXCR on the PCR reads; one entry per CDR3 protein. Seen here are 500,000 to 600,000 distinct CDR3 sequences, 30% to 35% observed once, and the top ten hold approximately 2.3%. This clonotype occurred a few times. This CDR3 contains 15 residues. The V end was cut by 3 bases, the J end by 1 base, with 13 bases between. The germline gives CDR1 SSHAT, CDR2 FNYEAQ (reference sequence).

This sequence originates from a human donor who donated a stem cell graft to a child with aplastic anemia. The source material was PBMCs from the stem cell graft donor, sampled from the stem cell graft. The genes are TRBV7-7 and TRBJ2-7, with a tentative D call TRBD1 (6 bases). The CDR3 nucleotides are TGTGCCAGCAGCTTGTTCGAGGGGGAGTCCTACGAGCAGTACTTC. As protein: CASSLFEGESYEQYF.